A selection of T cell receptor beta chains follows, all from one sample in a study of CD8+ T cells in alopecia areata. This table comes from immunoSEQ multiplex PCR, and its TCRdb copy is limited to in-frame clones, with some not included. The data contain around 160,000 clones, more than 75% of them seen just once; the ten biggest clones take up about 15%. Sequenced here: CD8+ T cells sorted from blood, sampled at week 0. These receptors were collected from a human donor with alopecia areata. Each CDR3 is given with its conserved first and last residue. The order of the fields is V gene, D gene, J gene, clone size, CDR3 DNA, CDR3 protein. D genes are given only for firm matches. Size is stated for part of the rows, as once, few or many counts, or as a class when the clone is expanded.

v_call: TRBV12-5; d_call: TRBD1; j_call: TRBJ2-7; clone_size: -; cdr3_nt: TGTGCTAGTATGTTAACCAAGACAGGGCTACGCTCCTACGAGCAGTACTTC; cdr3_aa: CASMLTKTGLRSYEQYF
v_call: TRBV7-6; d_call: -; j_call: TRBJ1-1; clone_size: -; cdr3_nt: TGTGCCAGCAGCTTAACCGGAGGCTTGAACACTGAAGCTTTCTTT; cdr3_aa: CASSLTGGLNTEAFF
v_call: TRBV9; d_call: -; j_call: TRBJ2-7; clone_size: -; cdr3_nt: TGTGCCAGCAGCGTAGGCCCCGAGATCTACGAGCAGTACTTC; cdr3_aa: CASSVGPEIYEQYF
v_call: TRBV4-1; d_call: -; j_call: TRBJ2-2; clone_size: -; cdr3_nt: TGCGCCAGCAGCCACACCGTGGGGCGGCTTAACACCGGGGAGCTGTTTTTT; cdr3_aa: CASSHTVGRLNTGELFF
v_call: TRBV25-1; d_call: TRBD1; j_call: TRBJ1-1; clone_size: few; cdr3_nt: TGTGCCAGCAGTGAATATGACGCCTCTACAGGGGCTAATGAAGCTTTCTTT; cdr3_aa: CASSEYDASTGANEAFF
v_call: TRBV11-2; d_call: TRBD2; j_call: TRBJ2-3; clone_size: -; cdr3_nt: TGTGCCAGCTTAGCGGGGGCGGCAGATACGCAGTATTTT; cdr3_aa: CASLAGAADTQYF
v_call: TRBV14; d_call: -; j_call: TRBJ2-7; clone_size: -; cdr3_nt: TGTGCCAGCAGCCAAGCCCCGGAATTCGGGAGTGACGAGCAGTACTTC; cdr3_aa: CASSQAPEFGSDEQYF
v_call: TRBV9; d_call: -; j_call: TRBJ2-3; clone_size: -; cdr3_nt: TGTGCCAGCAGCCCACGGGCGGGGCCCCCGGGCTTAGATACGCAGTATTTT; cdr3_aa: CASSPRAGPPGLDTQYF
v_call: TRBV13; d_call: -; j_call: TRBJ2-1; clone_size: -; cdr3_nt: TGTGCCAGCAGCTTAGGGGCTGGGACTTACAATGAGCAGTTCTTC; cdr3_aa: CASSLGAGTYNEQFF
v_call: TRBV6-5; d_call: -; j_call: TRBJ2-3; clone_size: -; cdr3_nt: TGTGCCAGCAGTGGGGTAGACATCACAGATACGCAGTATTTT; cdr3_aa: CASSGVDITDTQYF
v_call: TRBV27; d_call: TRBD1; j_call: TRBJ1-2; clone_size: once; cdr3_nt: TGTGCCAGCAGCCATGGGACAGTGCGAAACTATGGCTACACCTTC; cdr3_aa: CASSHGTVRNYGYTF
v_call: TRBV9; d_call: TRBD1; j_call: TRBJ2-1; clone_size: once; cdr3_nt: TGTGCCAGCAGCGTCGACGGGACAGGAAATGAGCAGTTCTTC; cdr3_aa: CASSVDGTGNEQFF
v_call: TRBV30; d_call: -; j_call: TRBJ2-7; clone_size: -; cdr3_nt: TGTGCCTGGAGTAGGTCCCGGGACCCTCGACCCTACGAGCAGTACTTC; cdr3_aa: CAWSRSRDPRPYEQYF
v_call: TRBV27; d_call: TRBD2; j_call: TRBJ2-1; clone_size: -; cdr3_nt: TGTGCCAGCAGTGCTAGCGGGAGTTCTCGGTTCAATGAGCAGTTCTTC; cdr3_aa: CASSASGSSRFNEQFF
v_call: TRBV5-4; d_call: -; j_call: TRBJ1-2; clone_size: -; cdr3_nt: TGTGCCAGCAGCGTAAATAGATATGGCTACACCTTC; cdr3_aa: CASSVNRYGYTF
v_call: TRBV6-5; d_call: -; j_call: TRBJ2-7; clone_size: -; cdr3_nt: TGTGCCAGCAGTTCGGACGGTAGCTCCTACGAGCAGTACTTC; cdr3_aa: CASSSDGSSYEQYF
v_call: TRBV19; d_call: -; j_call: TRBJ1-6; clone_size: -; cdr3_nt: TGTGCCAGTAGTATAGAGGCAGTCTATTCACCCCTCCACTTT; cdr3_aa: CASSIEAVYSPLHF
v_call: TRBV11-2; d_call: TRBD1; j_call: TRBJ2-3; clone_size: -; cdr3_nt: TGTGCCAGCAGCATCGGACAGGGCCCAGATACGCAGTATTTT; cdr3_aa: CASSIGQGPDTQYF
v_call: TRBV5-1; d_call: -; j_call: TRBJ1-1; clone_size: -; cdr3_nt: TGCGCCAGCAGCTTGTGGAGTTCCGACACTGAAGCTTTCTTT; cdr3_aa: CASSLWSSDTEAFF
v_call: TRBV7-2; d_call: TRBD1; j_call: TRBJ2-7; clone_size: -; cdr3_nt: TGTGCCAGCAGCGCGACAGGGCCGTACGAGCAGTACTTC; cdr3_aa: CASSATGPYEQYF
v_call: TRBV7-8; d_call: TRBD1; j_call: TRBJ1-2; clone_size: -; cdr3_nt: TGTGCCAGCAGCTCATACTGGGACAGATTCTATGGCTACACCTTC; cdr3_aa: CASSSYWDRFYGYTF
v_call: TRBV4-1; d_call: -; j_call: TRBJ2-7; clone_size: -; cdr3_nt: TGCGCCAGCAGCCAAGATAGGCTAGGCAGCTCCTACGAGCAGTACTTC; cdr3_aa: CASSQDRLGSSYEQYF
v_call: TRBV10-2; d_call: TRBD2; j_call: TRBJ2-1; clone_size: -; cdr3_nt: TGCGCCAGCAGTTTAGCGGGAAGCTCCTACAATGAGCAGTTCTTC; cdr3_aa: CASSLAGSSYNEQFF
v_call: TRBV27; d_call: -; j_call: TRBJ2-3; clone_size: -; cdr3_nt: TGTGCCAGTTCCGCCGAGCGGGCCCACACAGATACGCAGTATTTT; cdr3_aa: CASSAERAHTDTQYF
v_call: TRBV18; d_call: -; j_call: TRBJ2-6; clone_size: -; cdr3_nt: TGTGCCAGCTCACCACCTAAAGTCTCTGGGGCCAACGTCCTGACTTTC; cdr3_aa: CASSPPKVSGANVLTF
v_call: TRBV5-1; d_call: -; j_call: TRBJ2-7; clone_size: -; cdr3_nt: TGCGCCAGCAGCTTGGGTACGGACAGCTACGAGCAGTACTTC; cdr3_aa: CASSLGTDSYEQYF
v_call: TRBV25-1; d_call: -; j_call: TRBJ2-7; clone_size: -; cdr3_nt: TGTGCCAGCAGTGAATGGAGAGGCTCAGTCTACGAGCAGTACTTC; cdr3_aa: CASSEWRGSVYEQYF
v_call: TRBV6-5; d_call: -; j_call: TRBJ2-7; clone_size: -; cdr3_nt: TGTGCCAGCAGTTCCCTGCCACCGCCCTACGAGCAGTACTTC; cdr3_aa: CASSSLPPPYEQYF
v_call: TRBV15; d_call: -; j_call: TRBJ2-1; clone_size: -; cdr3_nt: TGTGCCACCAGCAGAGCCCCCATGGGGGTAGCGGTTGCGAATGAGCAGTTCTTC; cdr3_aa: CATSRAPMGVAVANEQFF
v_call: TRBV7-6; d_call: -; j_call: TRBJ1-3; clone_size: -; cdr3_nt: TGTGCCAGCAGCTTAGGAGGGTCTGGAAACACCATATATTTT; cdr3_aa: CASSLGGSGNTIYF
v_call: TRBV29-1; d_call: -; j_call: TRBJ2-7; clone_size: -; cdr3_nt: TGCAGCGTTGAGTTGGGGGTGCCGGGCGAGCAGTACTTC; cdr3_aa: CSVELGVPGEQYF
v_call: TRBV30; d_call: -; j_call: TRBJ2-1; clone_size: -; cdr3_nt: TGTGCCTGTAGCCCGGACGGGAGCTCCTACAATGAGCAGTTCTTC; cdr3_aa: CACSPDGSSYNEQFF
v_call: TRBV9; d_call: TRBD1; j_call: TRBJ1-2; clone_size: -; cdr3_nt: TGTGCCAGCAGCCCATATTGGACAGGGAGGGATGGCTACACCTTC; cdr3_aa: CASSPYWTGRDGYTF
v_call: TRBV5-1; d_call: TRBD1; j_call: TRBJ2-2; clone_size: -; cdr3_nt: TGCGCCAGCAGCCCAGGGACAGGCCCGAACACCGGGGAGCTGTTTTTT; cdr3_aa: CASSPGTGPNTGELFF
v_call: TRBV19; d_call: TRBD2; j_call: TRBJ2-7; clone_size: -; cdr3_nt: TGTGCCAGTAGCCCCGGACTAGTATACGAGCAGTACTTC; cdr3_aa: CASSPGLVYEQYF
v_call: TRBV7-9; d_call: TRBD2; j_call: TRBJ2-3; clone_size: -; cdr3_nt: TGTGCCAGCAGCTTCCGACTAGCGGGGCCGACAAATACGCAGTATTTT; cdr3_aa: CASSFRLAGPTNTQYF
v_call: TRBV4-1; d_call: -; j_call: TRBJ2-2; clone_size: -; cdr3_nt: TGCGCCAGCAGCCAAGATATTCCATTTGCGAACACCGGGGAGCTGTTTTTT; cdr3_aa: CASSQDIPFANTGELFF
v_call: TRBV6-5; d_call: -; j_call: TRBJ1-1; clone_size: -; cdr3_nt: TGTGCCAGCAGTTCCATAAGGCAGGGAAGGTCTGAAGCTTTCTTT; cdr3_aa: CASSSIRQGRSEAFF
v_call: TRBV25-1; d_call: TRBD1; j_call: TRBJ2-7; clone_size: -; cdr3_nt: TGTGCCAGCAGTGTCGGGACAGTGGTCTCCTACGAGCAGTACTTC; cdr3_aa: CASSVGTVVSYEQYF
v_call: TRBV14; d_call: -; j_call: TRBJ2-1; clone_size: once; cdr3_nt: TGTGCCAGCAGCCTCCCTAAGCTGGGGGGCGACAATGAGCAGTTCTTC; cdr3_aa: CASSLPKLGGDNEQFF
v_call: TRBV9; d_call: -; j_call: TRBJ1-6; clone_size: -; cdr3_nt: TGTGCCAGCAGCGTAGTTGAGGGCACTCATTCACCCCTCCACTTT; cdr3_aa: CASSVVEGTHSPLHF